This record concerns one T cell receptor beta chain sequence. The antigen remains unidentified. This entry comes from a study of siplizumab effects on memory and regulatory T cells. Findings of the study overall: Neither a naive nor a memory phenotype was assignable to roughly 75-96% of proliferating CD4+ or CD8+ clones. Unstimulated naive T cells seemed to show more diversity than memory cells did, and they also seemed to be among the major contributors to the alloresponse.

Each sample contributed 96,000 or so TCR templates to the assay. The repertoire was sequenced with immunoSEQ multiplex PCR; TCRdb's copy has only in-frame clones and lacks some. The sample lists 90,000 to 130,000 clones; roughly 90% were seen once. The V gene's germline CDR1 is LNHDA and CDR2 SQIVND (reference sequence). Trimming pared 0 bases from V and 4 bases from J, leaving 12 bases between. This CDR3 comprises 15 residues. The chain couples TRBV19 to TRBJ1-2; D is undetermined. This TCR derives from a human donor in good health. Sequencing was carried out using CD4+ T cells sorted from blood. DNA for the CDR3: TGTGCCAGTAGTATAGAAGGACGGCGTGCCTATGGCTACACCTTC. Translation gives CASSIEGRRAYGYTF.